This T cell receptor beta chain derives from a study of read filtering for tumor transcriptome and immune sequencing. Study-wide context: By R-ISS, stages I, II and III held about 8, 16 and 7 patients. After DNase treatment, RNA was made into whole-transcriptome libraries.

Germline loops: CDR1 WSHSY, CDR2 SAAADI. The CDR3 covers 13 residues. Ten or more counts support this clonotype. Its antigen is currently unknown. At one boundary the junction diverges from the germline segment, which might be a read error. Study-level points and caveats: The CD138-negative fraction was mixed bone marrow immune cells, not pure T cells.

Every patient had bone marrow sampled while the disease was active. The library was built from approximately 400 ng RNA with molecular barcoded adaptors for alpha/delta and beta/gamma chains. TCRdb redid the calling of the reads with MiXCR, one entry per CDR3 protein. The table has around 130,000 distinct CDR3 sequences, roughly 13% seen once. This rearrangement joins TRBV10-2 to TRBJ2-1; D uncertain. This clonotype was obtained from a donor at least 40 years old with multiple myeloma. The sample was a population of CD138-negative cells sorted from bone marrow. The DNA of the CDR3 is TGCGCCAGCGGTGAAGGAGAATACAATGAGCAGTTCTTC. Translated, it gives CASGEGEYNEQFF.